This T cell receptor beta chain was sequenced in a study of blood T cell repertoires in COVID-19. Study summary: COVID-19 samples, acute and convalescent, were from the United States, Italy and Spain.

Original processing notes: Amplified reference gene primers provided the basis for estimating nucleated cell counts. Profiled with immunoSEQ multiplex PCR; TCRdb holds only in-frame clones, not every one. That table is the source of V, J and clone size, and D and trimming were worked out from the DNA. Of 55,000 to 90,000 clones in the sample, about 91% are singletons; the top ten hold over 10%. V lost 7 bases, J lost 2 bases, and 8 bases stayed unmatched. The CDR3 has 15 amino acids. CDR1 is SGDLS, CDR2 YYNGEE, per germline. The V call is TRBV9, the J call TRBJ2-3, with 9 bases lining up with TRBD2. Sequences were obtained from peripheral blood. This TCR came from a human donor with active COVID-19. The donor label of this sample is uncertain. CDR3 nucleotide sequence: TGTGCCAGCGCCCCGTCTAGCGGGAACACAGATACGCAGTATTTT. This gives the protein CASAPSSGNTDTQYF.